These 30 T cell receptor beta chains were all obtained from the same sample, sequenced in a study of T cell repertoires in cytomegalovirus infection. MiXCR was run by TCRdb on the reads, yielding one entry per CDR3 protein. The sample lists approximately 590,000 distinct CDR3 sequences, over 35% occurring once. Their specific antigens are unknown. Sequenced here: cultured PBMCs, sampled from culture after CMV antigen stimulation. The origin of the receptors is a human donor in good health (CMV status not recorded). Some clones in this sample may be carry-over from other donors' samples.

The genes are TRBV7-4 and TRBJ2-7, with TRBD1 identical over 9 bases. This CDR3 has 12 residues. From germline, CDR1 is SGHVT and CDR2 SQSDAQ. V was pared by 8 bases and J by 7 bases, with 6 bases of the junction left unmatched. The DNA of the CDR3 is TGTGCCAGCGGGACAGGGTTCGAAGAGCAGTACTTC. It encodes CASGTGFEEQYF.

Note on this clonotype: As the CDR3 is not closed by the conserved phenylalanine or tryptophan, this likely results from a read error. This chain links TRBV30 with TRBJ2-3; D is unclear. Trimming stripped 0 bases from V and 7 bases from J, with 8 bases between. CDR1 GTSNPN and CDR2 SVGIG come from the germline V gene (reference sequence). The CDR3 covers 12 residues. Here the CDR3 DNA reads TGTGCCTGGAGTGTGGAAGGGTATACGCAGTATTCT. Protein sequence: CAWSVEGYTQYS.

This clonotype appeared a few times. The chain carries TRBV4-1 and TRBJ2-2; the D is unclear. Looked up from germline, CDR1 is MGHRA and CDR2 is YSYEKL. Deletions cut 1 base from V and 6 bases from J, with 6 bases between. The CDR3 contains 13 residues. The CDR3 region has the DNA TGCGCCAGCAGCCAAGTGGCGGCCGGGGAGCTGTTTTTT. It codes for CASSQVAAGELFF.

This sequence joins TRBV28 and TRBJ1-1, with D tentatively TRBD1 (5 bases). This CDR3 comprises 15 residues. Trimming removed 3 bases at V and 2 bases at J, with 13 bases between. Per the germline V gene, CDR1 is MDHEN and CDR2 is SYDVKM. CDR3 amino acids: CASSFLGRVNTEAFF. In DNA form, the CDR3 reads TGTGCCAGCAGTTTCCTGGGACGCGTAAACACTGAAGCTTTCTTT.

The chain combines TRBV15 with TRBJ2-7, with TRBD1 as a possible D gene (5 bases). CDR1 is LNHNV, CDR2 YYDKDF, per germline (reference sequence). V was shortened by 5 bases and J by 6 bases, with 11 bases between the two germline ends. This CDR3 spans 12 amino acids. The chain's CDR3 is CATSLGRVEQYF. The DNA for the CDR3 is TGTGCCACCAGCCTAGGCAGGGTCGAGCAGTACTTC.

This rearrangement joins TRBV7-2 to TRBJ1-2; TRBD1 matches at 9 bases. Germline assignment: CDR1 SGHTA and CDR2 FQGNSA. The CDR3 is 16 residues long. With V trimmed by 6 bases and J by 5 bases, 13 bases remained unmatched. The CDR3 sequence: CASRTLRDREAYGYTF. The CDR3, as DNA: TGTGCCAGCAGAACCCTCCGGGACAGGGAAGCGTATGGCTACACCTTC.

This sequence joins TRBV20-1 and TRBJ2-7; TRBD2 matches 8 bases. J lost 5 bases, V lost 0 bases, and 15 bases had no gene match. CDR1 and CDR2 from the germline V gene are DFQATT and SNEGSKA (reference sequence). The CDR3 covers 17 residues. Here the CDR3 reads CSARDKAGGSLRDEQYF. The CDR3 DNA is TGCAGTGCTAGAGATAAGGCGGGGGGTTCACTTCGGGACGAGCAGTACTTC.

This rearrangement joins TRBV20-1 to TRBJ2-5; either TRBD1 or TRBD2 may fit D (5 bases each). The germline V gene encodes CDR1 DFQATT and CDR2 SNEGSKA (reference sequence). This CDR3 region has 12 residues. The germline V and J ends were trimmed by 6 bases and 4 bases, with 12 bases remaining between them. In DNA, the CDR3 is TGCAGTGCGAGGGTGGGGGTAGAGACCCAGTACTTC. Translation: CSARVGVETQYF.

In this sample, this clonotype turned up many times. The rearrangement links TRBV7-2 to TRBJ2-7; TRBD2 matches 9 bases. This CDR3 comprises 14 residues. After removal of 1 base from V and 3 bases from J, the junction contained 1 base not matched to a gene. Germline values: CDR1 SGHTA, CDR2 FQGNSA. CDR3 in amino acids: CASSLGSGGYEQYF. The CDR3 DNA reads TGTGCCAGCAGCTTAGGTAGCGGGGGCTACGAGCAGTACTTC. Filled out from reference TRBV7-2 and TRBJ2-7, the complete variable domain reads GAGVSQSPSNKVTEKGKDVELRCDPISGHTALYWYRQSLGQGLEFLIYFQGNSAPDKSGLPSDRFSAERTGGSVSTLTIQRTQQEDSAVYLCASSLGSGGYEQYFGPGTRLTVT.

This sequence joins TRBV30 and TRBJ2-5, with 10 bases identical to TRBD1. V lost 3 bases, J lost 7 bases, and 5 bases stayed unmatched. Germline values: CDR1 GTSNPN, CDR2 SVGIG (reference sequence). The CDR3 has 13 amino acids. The CDR3 protein is CAWRWTGGGTQYF. CDR3 bases: TGTGCCTGGAGGTGGACAGGGGGTGGGACCCAGTACTTC.

The chain combines TRBV27 with TRBJ1-5; maybe TRBD1 (6 bases). V was shortened by 7 bases and J by 2 bases, with 15 bases between the two germline ends. The CDR3 is 15 amino acids. Per germline, CDR1 MNHEY and CDR2 SMNVEV (reference sequence). The CDR3 bases are TGTGCCAGCAAACTTACCTGGACAGGCAATCAGCCCCAGCATTTT. It yields the protein CASKLTWTGNQPQHF.

The rearrangement uses TRBV20-1 and TRBJ2-1, with a tentative D call TRBD2 (5 bases). Germline V lookup: CDR1 DFQATT, CDR2 SNEGSKA (reference sequence). The V and J ends lost 1 base and 0 bases respectively, with 19 bases between them. The CDR3 runs to 18 residues. This CDR3 is CSARGFSVSGSSYNEQFF. CDR3 bases: TGCAGTGCTAGAGGATTTAGCGTGTCAGGTAGCTCCTACAATGAGCAGTTCTTC.

A word on this clonotype: One end of the junction is discordant with germline, which a read error may explain. The chain couples TRBV5-3 to TRBJ2-7; D is unclear. TRBV5-3 belongs to the ORF category, with a function that is uncertain. This CDR3 spans 14 amino acids. The CDR3 bases are TGTGCCAGCAGCTCCCCGGACGGTGGTGGCGAGCAGTACTTC. As protein: CASSSPDGGGEQYF.

The chain links TRBV20-1 to TRBJ2-5; 11 bases agree with TRBD2. The V segment lost 1 base and the J segment 4 bases; nucleotides outside the gene matches: 5. Germline CDR1 reads DFQATT; CDR2 reads SNEGSKA (reference sequence). The CDR3 is 15 residues long. Here the CDR3 DNA reads TGCAGTGCTAGAGGAACTAGCGGGAGTTTAGAGACCCAGTACTTC. As protein: CSARGTSGSLETQYF.

The chain links TRBV6-5 to TRBJ2-7, with D unresolved. Trimming left V 0 bases short and J 4 bases short, with 13 bases between. CDR1 is MNHEY and CDR2 is SVGAGI in the germline V gene. The CDR3 loop spans 15 amino acids. Here the CDR3 DNA reads TGTGCCAGCAGTTACTCGAAACACCACCAATACGAGCAGTACTTC. It codes for CASSYSKHHQYEQYF.

Many counts were recorded for this clonotype. The CDR3 bases are TGTGCCAGCAGCCTCGATCTCAATTATGGCTACACCTTC. It specifies CASSLDLNYGYTF. This chain links TRBV7-2 with TRBJ1-2; no clear D. This CDR3 has 13 amino acids. Germline V gene lookup returns CDR1 SGHTA and CDR2 FQGNSA. The V end was cut by 5 bases, the J end by 5 bases, with 12 bases between.

The chain recombines TRBV9 with TRBJ2-7; TRBD1 aligns across 9 bases. This CDR3 region has 15 residues. Germline V CDR1 and CDR2: SGDLS, YYNGEE. The trim removed 4 bases at V and 5 bases at J, leaving 10 bases unmatched. The CDR3 DNA sequence: TGTGCCAGCAGCCTAACCCCGGGACAGGGCGACGAGCAGTACTTC. Its protein is CASSLTPGQGDEQYF.

The chain combines TRBV7-2 with TRBJ1-5; 9 nucleotides line up with TRBD1. The V and J ends lost 4 bases and 3 bases, in that order; junction bases with no gene match: 10. The CDR3 is made up of 17 amino acids. CDR1 is SGHTA, CDR2 FQGNSA, per germline. As DNA, the CDR3 is TGTGCCAGCAGCTCCCCTGGGACAGGGTCGTACAATCAGCCCCAGCATTTT. Amino acids: CASSSPGTGSYNQPQHF.

The V call is TRBV28, the J call TRBJ2-1; D might be TRBD1 or TRBD2, each matching 6 bases. CDR1 and CDR2 (germline): MDHEN, SYDVKM. V lost 4 bases to trimming and J lost 0 bases, with 10 bases between them. The CDR3 length is 15 residues. The CDR3 bases are TGTGCCAGCAGTTCCGGGGGCGCCTCCTACAATGAGCAGTTCTTC. This sequence encodes CASSSGGASYNEQFF.

In its sample, this clonotype was seen many times. The rearrangement uses TRBV7-2 and TRBJ2-2, with a possible D match to TRBD2 (7 bases). Deletions cut 1 base from V and 8 bases from J, with 20 bases between. Germline values: CDR1 SGHTA, CDR2 FQGNSA. The CDR3 is made up of 17 amino acids. The CDR3 loop is CASSLDRGGDEAGELFF. The CDR3 DNA is TGTGCCAGCAGCTTAGATCGCGGGGGCGATGAGGCAGGGGAGCTGTTTTTT.

This clonotype has at least ten counts. This sequence joins TRBV2 and TRBJ2-7; D assignment may be TRBD1 or TRBD2 (5 bases each). Trimming removed 6 bases from V and 5 bases from J, with 14 bases in between. The CDR3 sequence is 13 residues long. CDR1 is SNHLY, CDR2 FYNNEI, per germline. CDR3 amino acids: CASSQGDPHEQYF. CDR3 in DNA: TGTGCCAGCAGCCAAGGGGACCCCCACGAGCAGTACTTC.

This clonotype was observed a handful of times. This chain connects TRBV7-9 to TRBJ2-3, with a tentative D call TRBD1 (6 bases). V shed 0 bases and J shed 0 bases, with 13 bases lying between them. This CDR3 spans 17 amino acids. Germline CDR1 and CDR2: SEHNR and FQNEAQ (reference sequence). CDR3 bases: TGTGCCAGCAGCTTAGCGACAGGCCGACCTAGCACAGATACGCAGTATTTT. It codes for CASSLATGRPSTDTQYF.

V usage is TRBV29-1 and J usage is TRBJ2-7, with TRBD2 matching 8 bases. This CDR3 contains 14 residues. The V and J ends lost 4 bases and 1 base, in that order; junction bases with no gene match: 6. Germline-derived CDR1 and CDR2 are SQVTM and ANQGSEA. The CDR3 is CSVGLSGGSYEQYF. DNA for the CDR3: TGCAGCGTTGGATTGAGCGGGGGATCCTACGAGCAGTACTTC.

The rearrangement links TRBV5-6 to TRBJ2-7; D might be TRBD1 (6 bases). Trimming cost V 4 bases and J 5 bases, with 16 bases left between them. Germline V gene sequence: CDR1 SGHDT, CDR2 YYEEEE. The CDR3 consists of 14 residues. The DNA of the CDR3 is TGTGCCAGCAGCAGGGGGTGGTTGAGGAACGAGCAGTACTTC. Translation: CASSRGWLRNEQYF.

This chain uses TRBV12-3 or TRBV12-4 with TRBJ2-7, with 7 positions matching TRBD2. The V gene end was trimmed by 3 bases and the J gene end by 6 bases; junction bases not matched to a gene: 11. The CDR3 spans 15 residues. CDR3 residues: CASSFRSGAELEQYF. Here the CDR3 DNA reads TGTGCCAGCAGTTTCCGAAGCGGGGCAGAACTCGAGCAGTACTTC.

This clonotype has more than one count but fewer than ten. The CDR3 reads CASSGPSGSHEQFF. The CDR3 coding sequence is TGTGCCAGCAGCGGGCCTAGCGGGAGCCATGAGCAGTTCTTC. The V gene is TRBV7-8, the J gene TRBJ2-1; 10 bases are a match to TRBD2. The CDR3 sequence is 14 residues long. V shed 5 bases and J 8 bases; nucleotides not matched to a gene: 6. CDR1 is SGHVS, CDR2 FQNEAQ, per germline.

This chain links TRBV7-2 with TRBJ2-7; no reliable D call. CDR1 is SGHTA, CDR2 FQGNSA, per germline. Trimming stripped 1 base from V and 0 bases from J, with 10 bases between. The CDR3 spans 15 residues. CDR3 residues: CASSLELSLSYEQYF. The CDR3 nucleotides are TGTGCCAGCAGCTTAGAGCTGTCCCTCTCCTACGAGCAGTACTTC.

There are a few counts of this clonotype. The DNA of the CDR3 is TGTGCCAGCAGCTCAGAATGGGCCAGAACGTACGAGCAGTACTTC. Amino acid sequence: CASSSEWARTYEQYF. The chain joins TRBV7-8 to TRBJ2-7; D is undetermined. CDR3 length: 15 amino acids. Germline V lookup: CDR1 SGHVS, CDR2 FQNEAQ. The V gene lost 4 bases and the J gene lost 4 bases, with 17 bases spanning the gap.

V gene TRBV7-6 combines with J gene TRBJ2-5; D is unresolved. CDR3 length: 16 residues. Germline lookup yields CDR1 SGHVS and CDR2 FNYEAQ. Trimming removed 2 bases at V and 3 bases at J, with 16 bases between. CDR3 region: CASSLSRRTHEETQYF. The DNA of the CDR3 is TGTGCCAGCAGCTTAAGTCGGAGAACCCACGAAGAGACCCAGTACTTC.

The chain has TRBV7-4 and TRBJ2-1, with 12 positions matching TRBD2. This CDR3 spans 13 amino acids. CDR1 is SGHVT and CDR2 is SQSDAQ in the germline V gene. V was pared by 5 bases and J by 9 bases, with 2 bases of the junction left unmatched. The CDR3, as DNA: TGTGCCAGCAGCCGGACTAGCGGGACTGAGCAGTTCTTC. It encodes CASSRTSGTEQFF.